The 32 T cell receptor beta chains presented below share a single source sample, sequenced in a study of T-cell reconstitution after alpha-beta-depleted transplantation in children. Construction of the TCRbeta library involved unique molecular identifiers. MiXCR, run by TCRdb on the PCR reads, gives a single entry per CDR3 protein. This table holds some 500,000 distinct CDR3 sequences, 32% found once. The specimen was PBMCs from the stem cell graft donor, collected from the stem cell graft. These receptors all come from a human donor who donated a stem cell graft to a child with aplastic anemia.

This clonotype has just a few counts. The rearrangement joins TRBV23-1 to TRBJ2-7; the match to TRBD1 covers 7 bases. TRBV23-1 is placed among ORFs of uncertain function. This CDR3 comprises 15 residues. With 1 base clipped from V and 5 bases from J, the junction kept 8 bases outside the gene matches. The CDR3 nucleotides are TGCGCCAGCAGTCAATTCAAGGGGGCCCCTCACGAGCAGTACGTC. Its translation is CASSQFKGAPHEQYV.

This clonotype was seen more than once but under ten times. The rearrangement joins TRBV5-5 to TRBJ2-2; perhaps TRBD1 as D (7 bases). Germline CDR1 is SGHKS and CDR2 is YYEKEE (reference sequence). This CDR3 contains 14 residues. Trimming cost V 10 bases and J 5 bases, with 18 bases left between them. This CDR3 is CAAAQGGKTGELFF. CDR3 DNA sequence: TGTGCCGCGGCCCAGGGGGGAAAAACCGGGGAGCTGTTTTTT.

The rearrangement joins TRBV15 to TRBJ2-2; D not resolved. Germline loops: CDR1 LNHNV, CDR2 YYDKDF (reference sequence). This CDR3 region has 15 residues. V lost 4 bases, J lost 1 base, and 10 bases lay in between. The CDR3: CATSMWARNTGELFF. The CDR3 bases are TGTGCCACCAGCATGTGGGCGCGGAACACCGGGGAGCTGTTTTTT.

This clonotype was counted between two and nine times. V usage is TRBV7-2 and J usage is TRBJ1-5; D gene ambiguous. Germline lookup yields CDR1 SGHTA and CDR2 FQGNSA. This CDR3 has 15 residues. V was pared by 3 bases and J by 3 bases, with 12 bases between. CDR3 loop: CASSFHSLANQPQHF. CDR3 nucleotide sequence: TGTGCCAGCAGCTTCCATAGTTTGGCCAATCAGCCCCAGCATTTT.

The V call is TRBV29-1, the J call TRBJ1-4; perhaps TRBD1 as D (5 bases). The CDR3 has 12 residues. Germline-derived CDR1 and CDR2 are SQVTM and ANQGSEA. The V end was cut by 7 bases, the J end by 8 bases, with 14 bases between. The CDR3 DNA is TGCAGCGCCGGGGGGGGGAAAGAAAAACTGTTTTTT. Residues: CSAGGGKEKLFF. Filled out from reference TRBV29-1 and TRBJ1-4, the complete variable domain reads SAVISQKPSRDICQRGTSLTIQCQVDSQVTMMFWYRQQPGQSLTLIATANQGSEATYESGFVIDKFPISRPNLTFSTLTVSNMSPEDSSIYLCSAGGGKEKLFFGSGTQLSVL.

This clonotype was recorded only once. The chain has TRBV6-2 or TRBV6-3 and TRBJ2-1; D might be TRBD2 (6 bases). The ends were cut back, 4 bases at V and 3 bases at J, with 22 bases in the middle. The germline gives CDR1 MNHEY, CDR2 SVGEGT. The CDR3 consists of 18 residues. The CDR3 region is CASSSESQAGTLYNEQFF. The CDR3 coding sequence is TGTGCCAGCAGTTCCGAATCCCAGGCGGGAACGCTCTACAATGAGCAGTTCTTC.

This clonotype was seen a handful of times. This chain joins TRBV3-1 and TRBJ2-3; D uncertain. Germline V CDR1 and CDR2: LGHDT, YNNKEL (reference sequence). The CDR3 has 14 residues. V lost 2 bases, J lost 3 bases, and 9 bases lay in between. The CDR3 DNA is TGTGCCAGCAGCCAACCCCTCAGAACAGATACGCAGTATTTT. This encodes CASSQPLRTDTQYF.

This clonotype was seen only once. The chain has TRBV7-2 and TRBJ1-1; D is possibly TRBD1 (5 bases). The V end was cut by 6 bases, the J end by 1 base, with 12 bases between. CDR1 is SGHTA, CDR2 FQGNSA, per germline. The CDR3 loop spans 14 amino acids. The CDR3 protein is CASSRKRGNTEAFF. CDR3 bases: TGTGCCAGCAGTAGGAAGAGGGGGAACACTGAAGCTTTCTTT.

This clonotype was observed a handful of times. The CDR3 reads CASSTPSGTTLRTDTQYF. In nucleotides, the CDR3 is TGTGCCAGCAGCACCCCTAGCGGGACCACCCTCCGCACAGATACGCAGTATTTT. The chain recombines TRBV9 with TRBJ2-3, with TRBD2 matching 9 bases. CDR1 and CDR2 (germline): SGDLS, YYNGEE. Trimming took 4 bases from V and 1 from J; bases not matched to a gene: 13. The CDR3 covers 18 residues.

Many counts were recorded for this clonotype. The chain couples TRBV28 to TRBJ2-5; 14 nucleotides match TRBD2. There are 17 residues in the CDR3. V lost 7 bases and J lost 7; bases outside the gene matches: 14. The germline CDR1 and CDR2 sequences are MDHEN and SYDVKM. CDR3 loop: CASTFGRLAGGPGTQYF. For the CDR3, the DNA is TGTGCCAGCACCTTCGGTCGACTAGCGGGAGGGCCGGGGACCCAGTACTTC.

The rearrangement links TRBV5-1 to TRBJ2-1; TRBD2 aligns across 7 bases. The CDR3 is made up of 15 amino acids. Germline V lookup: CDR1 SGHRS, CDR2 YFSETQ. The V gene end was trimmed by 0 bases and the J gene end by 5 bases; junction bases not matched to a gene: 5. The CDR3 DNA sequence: TGCGCCAGCAGCTTGGTCGGGGGGTCCCACAATGAGCAGTTCTTC. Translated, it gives CASSLVGGSHNEQFF.

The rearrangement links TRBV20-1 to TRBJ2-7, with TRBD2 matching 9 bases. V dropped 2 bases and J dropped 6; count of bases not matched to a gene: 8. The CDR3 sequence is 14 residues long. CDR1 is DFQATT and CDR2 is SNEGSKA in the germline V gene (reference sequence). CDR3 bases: TGCAGTGCTAGACGGCGGGAGGGCCTAGGCGAGCAGTACGTC. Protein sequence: CSARRREGLGEQYV.

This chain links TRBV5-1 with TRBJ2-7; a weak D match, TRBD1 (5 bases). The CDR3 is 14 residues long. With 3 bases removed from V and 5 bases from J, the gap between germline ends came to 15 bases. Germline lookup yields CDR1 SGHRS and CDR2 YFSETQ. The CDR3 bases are TGCGCCAGCAGCTCGGACCCGCAGGGCCACGAGCAGTACGTC. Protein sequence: CASSSDPQGHEQYV.

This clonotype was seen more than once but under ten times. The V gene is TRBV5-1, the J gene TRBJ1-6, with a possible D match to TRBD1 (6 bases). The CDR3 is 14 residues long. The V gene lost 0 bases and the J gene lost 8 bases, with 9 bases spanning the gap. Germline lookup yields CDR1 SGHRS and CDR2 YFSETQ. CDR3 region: CASSLGRQDSPLHF. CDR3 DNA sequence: TGCGCCAGCAGCTTGGGGAGACAGGATTCACCCCTCCACTTT. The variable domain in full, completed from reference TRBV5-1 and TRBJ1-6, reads KAGVTQTPRYLIKTRGQQVTLSCSPISGHRSVSWYQQTPGQGLQFLFEYFSETQRNKGNFPGRFSGRQFSNSRSEMNVSTLELGDSALYLCASSLGRQDSPLHFGNGTRLTVT.

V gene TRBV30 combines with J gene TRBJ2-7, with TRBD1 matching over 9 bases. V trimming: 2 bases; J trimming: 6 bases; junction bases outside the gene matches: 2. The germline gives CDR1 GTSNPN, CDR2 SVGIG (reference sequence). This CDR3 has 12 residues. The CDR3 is CAWSRGQGEQYV. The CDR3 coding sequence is TGTGCCTGGAGTAGGGGACAGGGCGAGCAGTACGTC.

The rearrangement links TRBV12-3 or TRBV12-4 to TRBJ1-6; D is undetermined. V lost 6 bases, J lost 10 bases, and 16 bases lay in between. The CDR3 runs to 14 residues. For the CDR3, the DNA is TGTGCCAGCAGCACGGCGGCAGTTGGGTCACCCCTCCACTTT. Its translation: CASSTAAVGSPLHF.

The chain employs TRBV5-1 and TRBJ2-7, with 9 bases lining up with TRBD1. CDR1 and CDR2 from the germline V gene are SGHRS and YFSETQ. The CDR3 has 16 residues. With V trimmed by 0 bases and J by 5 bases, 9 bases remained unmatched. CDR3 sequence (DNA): TGCGCCAGCAGCTTGGTGAGGGGACAGGGCCTCCACGAGCAGTACTTC. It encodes CASSLVRGQGLHEQYF.

The DNA for the CDR3 is TGTGCCAGCGGCCGGGACAGGGGGCGGCTAGGCGCTTTCTTT. Protein sequence: CASGRDRGRLGAFF. The rearrangement links TRBV6-5 to TRBJ1-1; 12 positions agree with TRBD1. The junction had 12 bases not matched to a gene; V was cut back by 8 bases and J by 11 bases. The CDR3 has 14 residues. Germline V lookup: CDR1 MNHEY, CDR2 SVGAGI.

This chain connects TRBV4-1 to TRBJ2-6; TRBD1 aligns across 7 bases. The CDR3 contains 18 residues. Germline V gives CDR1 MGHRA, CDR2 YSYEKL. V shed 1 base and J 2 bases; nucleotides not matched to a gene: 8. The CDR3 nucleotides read TGCGCCAGCAGCCAAGGGGTGAAAGGGGGCGCTGGGGCCAACGTCCTGACTTTC. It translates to CASSQGVKGGAGANVLTF.

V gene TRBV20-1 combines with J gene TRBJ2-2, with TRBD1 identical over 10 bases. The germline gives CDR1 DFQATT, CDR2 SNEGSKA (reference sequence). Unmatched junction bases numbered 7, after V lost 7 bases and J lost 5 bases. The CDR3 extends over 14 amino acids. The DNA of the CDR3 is TGCAGTGGCCGGACAGGGGGGGTAACCGGGGAGCTGTTTTTT. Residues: CSGRTGGVTGELFF.

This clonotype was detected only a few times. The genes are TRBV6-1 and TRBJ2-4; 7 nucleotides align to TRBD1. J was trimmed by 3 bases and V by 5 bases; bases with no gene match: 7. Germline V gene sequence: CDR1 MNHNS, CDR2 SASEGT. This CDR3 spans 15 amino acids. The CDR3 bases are TGTGCCAGCAGTCCAGACAGGGCCCGCAAAAACATTCAGTACTTC. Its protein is CASSPDRARKNIQYF.

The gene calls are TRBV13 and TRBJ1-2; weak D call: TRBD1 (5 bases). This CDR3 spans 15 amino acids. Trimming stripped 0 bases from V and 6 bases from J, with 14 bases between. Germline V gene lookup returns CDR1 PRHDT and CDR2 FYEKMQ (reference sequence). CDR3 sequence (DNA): TGTGCCAGCAGCTTAGGCACCAGGGTATTAGATGGCTACACCTTC. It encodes CASSLGTRVLDGYTF.

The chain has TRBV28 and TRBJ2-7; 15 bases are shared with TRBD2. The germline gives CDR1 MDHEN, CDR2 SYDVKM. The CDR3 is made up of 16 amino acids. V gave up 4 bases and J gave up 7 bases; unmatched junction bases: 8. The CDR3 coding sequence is TGTGCCAGCAGTTCTGGGACTAGCGGGAGGAGAGGTGAGCAGTACTTC. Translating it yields CASSSGTSGRRGEQYF.

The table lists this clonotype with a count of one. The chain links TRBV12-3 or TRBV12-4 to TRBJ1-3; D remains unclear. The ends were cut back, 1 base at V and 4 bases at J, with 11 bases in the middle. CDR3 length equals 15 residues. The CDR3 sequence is CASSLEARRGNTIYF. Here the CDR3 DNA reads TGTGCCAGCAGTTTAGAGGCCAGAAGGGGAAACACCATATATTTT.

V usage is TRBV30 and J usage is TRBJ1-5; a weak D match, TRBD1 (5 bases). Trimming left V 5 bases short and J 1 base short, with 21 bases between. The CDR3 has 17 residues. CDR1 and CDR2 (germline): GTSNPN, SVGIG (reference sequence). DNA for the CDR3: TGTGCCTGGCCGGACAACAGGTCCGTCCCGAGCAATCAGCCCCAGCATTTT. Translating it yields CAWPDNRSVPSNQPQHF.

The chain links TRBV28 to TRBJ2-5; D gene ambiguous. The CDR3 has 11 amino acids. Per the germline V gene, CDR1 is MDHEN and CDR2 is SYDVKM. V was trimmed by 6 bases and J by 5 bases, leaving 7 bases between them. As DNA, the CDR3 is TGTGCCAGCAGAACTACGGAGACCCAGTACTTC. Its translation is CASRTTETQYF.

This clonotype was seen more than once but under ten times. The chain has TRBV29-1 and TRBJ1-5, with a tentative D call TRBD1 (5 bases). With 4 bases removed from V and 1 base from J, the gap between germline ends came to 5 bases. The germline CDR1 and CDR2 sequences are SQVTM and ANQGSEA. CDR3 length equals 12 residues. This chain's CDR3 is CSVGQSNQPQHF. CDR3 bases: TGCAGCGTTGGACAGAGCAATCAGCCCCAGCATTTT.

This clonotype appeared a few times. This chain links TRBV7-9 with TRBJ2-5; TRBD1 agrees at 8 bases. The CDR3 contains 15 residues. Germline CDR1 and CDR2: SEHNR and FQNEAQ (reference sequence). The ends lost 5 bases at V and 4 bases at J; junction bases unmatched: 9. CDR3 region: CASSLDRVLRETQYF. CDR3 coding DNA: TGTGCCAGCAGCCTGGACAGGGTATTGAGAGAGACCCAGTACTTC.

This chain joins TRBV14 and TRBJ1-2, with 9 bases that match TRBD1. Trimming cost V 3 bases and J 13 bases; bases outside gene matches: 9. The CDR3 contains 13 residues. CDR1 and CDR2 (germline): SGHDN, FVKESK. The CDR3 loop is CASSQPKGQGITF. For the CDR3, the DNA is TGTGCCAGCAGCCAGCCCAAGGGACAGGGAATCACCTTC.

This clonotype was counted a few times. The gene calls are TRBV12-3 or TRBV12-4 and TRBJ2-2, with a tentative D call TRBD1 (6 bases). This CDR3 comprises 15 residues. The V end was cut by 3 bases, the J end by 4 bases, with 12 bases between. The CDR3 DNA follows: TGTGCCAGCAGTTTCAGGACAGCTACCACCGGGGAGCTGTTTTTT. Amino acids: CASSFRTATTGELFF.

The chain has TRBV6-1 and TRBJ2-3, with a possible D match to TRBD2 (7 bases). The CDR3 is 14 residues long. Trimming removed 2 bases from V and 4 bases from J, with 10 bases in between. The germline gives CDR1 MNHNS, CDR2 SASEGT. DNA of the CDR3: TGTGCCAGCAGTGAACCGGGGGGCCCAGATACGCAGTATTTT. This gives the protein CASSEPGGPDTQYF.

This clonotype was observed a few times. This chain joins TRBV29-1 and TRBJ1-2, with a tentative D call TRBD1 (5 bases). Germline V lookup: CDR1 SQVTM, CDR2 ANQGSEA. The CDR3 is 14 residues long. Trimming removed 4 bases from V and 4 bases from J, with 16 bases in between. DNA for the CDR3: TGCAGCGTTGGGGCGGCAGGGTCTGGCTATGGCTACACCTTC. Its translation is CSVGAAGSGYGYTF.